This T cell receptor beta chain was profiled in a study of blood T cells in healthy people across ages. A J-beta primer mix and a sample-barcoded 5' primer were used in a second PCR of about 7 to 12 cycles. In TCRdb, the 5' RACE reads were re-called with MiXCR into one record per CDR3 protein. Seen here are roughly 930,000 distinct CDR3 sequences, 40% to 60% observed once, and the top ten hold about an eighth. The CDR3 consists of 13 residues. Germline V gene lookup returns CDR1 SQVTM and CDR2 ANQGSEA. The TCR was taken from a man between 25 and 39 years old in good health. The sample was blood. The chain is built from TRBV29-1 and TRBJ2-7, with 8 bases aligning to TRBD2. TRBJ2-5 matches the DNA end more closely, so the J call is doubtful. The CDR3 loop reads CSVIGLAGETQYF. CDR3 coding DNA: TGCAGCGTTATCGGACTAGCTGGGGAGACCCAGTACTTC.